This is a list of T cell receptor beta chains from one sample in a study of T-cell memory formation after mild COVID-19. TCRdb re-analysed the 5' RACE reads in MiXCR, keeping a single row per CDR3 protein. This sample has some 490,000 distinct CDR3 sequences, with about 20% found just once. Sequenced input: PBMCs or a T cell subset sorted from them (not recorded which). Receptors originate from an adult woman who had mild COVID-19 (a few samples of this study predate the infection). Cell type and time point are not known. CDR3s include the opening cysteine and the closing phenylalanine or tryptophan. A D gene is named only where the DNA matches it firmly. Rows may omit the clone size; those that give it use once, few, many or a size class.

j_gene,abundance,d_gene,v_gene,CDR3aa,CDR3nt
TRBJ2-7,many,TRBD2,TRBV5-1,CASSLAGGAGGLYEQYF,TGCGCCAGCAGCTTGGCCGGAGGGGCGGGAGGGCTCTACGAGCAGTACTTC
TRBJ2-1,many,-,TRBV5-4,CASSPRHTAQFF,TGTGCCAGCAGTCCCCGTCACACTGCCCAGTTCTTC
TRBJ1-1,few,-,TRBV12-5,CASGFSSSGNTEAFF,TGTGCTAGTGGTTTCTCCAGCTCTGGGAACACTGAAGCTTTCTTT
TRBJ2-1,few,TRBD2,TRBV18,CASSLPVSGRGGNEQFF,TGTGCCAGCTCACTCCCTGTGAGCGGGAGAGGAGGCAATGAGCAGTTCTTC
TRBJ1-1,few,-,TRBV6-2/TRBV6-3,CASSYLLLRSTEAFF,TGTGCCAGCAGTTACCTCCTATTACGTAGCACTGAAGCTTTCTTT
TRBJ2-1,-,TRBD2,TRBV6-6,CASTYTSGSFNEQFF,TGTGCCAGCACCTATACTAGCGGGAGTTTCAATGAGCAGTTCTTC
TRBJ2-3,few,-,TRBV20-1,CSAPVTDTDTQYF,TGCAGTGCCCCGGTGACAGACACAGATACGCAGTATTTT
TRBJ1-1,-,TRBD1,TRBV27,CASSMPGQGAQAFF,TGTGCCAGCAGTATGCCGGGACAGGGGGCGCAAGCTTTCTTT
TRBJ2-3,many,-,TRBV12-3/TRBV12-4,CASSPMRGVSTDTQYF,TGTGCCAGCAGCCCCATGAGGGGTGTTAGCACAGATACGCAGTATTTT
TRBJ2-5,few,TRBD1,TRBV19,CASSRRQGDETQYF,TGTGCCAGTAGTCGACGACAGGGCGACGAGACCCAGTACTTC
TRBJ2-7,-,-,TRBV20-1,CSAPPRGTRSYEQYF,TGCAGTGCGCCACCCCGGGGGACGCGGTCCTACGAGCAGTACTTC
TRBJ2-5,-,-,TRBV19,CASSMSHLIGKETQYF,TGTGCCAGTAGTATGAGTCACCTAATAGGGAAGGAGACCCAGTACTTC
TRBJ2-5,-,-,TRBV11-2,CASRDPGTAGKTQYF,TGTGCCAGCAGGGATCCCGGGACGGCAGGCAAGACCCAGTACTTC
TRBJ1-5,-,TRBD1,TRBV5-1,CASRENRGLLNQPQHF,TGCGCCAGCAGGGAAAACAGGGGTCTTCTTAATCAGCCCCAGCATTTT
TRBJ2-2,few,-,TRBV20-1,CSARGVLNTGELFF,TGCAGTGCTAGAGGTGTATTGAACACCGGGGAGCTGTTTTTT